A selection of T cell receptor beta chains follows, all from one sample in a study of identical twins. TCRdb recomputed calls from the 5' RACE reads with MiXCR, one row per CDR3 protein. The table shows around 960,000 distinct CDR3 sequences, with 9% to 15% occurring only once. The same data also contributed to another study, on yellow fever vaccine responses in identical twins.

The sample was PBMCs. The receptor source for this set is a woman between 18 and 30 years old in good health. Each CDR3 is given with its conserved first and last residue. The D gene is left open where the match is weak. Where a row states a size, it is once, few, many or the class of an expanded clone; other rows omit it.

J gene: TRBJ1-6
D gene: NA
V gene: TRBV18
clone size: NA
CDR3 DNA: TGTGCCAGCTCACCACCGGCGTGGGATTCACCCCTCCACTTT
CDR3 protein: CASSPPAWDSPLHF

J gene: TRBJ2-2
D gene: TRBD2
V gene: TRBV27
clone size: many
CDR3 DNA: TGTGCCAGCAGCCTAGCGGGAATAGCCGGGGAGCTGTTTTTT
CDR3 protein: CASSLAGIAGELFF

J gene: TRBJ1-1
D gene: NA
V gene: TRBV5-1
clone size: NA
CDR3 DNA: TGCGCCAGCAGCTATGGAGGGGAATTGGGCACTGAAGCTTTCTTT
CDR3 protein: CASSYGGELGTEAFF

J gene: TRBJ2-4
D gene: TRBD1
V gene: TRBV28
clone size: many
CDR3 DNA: TGTGCCAGCAGTTTTACAGGGGTCCCAGCCAAAAACATTCAGTACTTC
CDR3 protein: CASSFTGVPAKNIQYF

J gene: TRBJ2-1
D gene: TRBD2
V gene: TRBV5-1
clone size: few
CDR3 DNA: TGCGCCAGCAGCCCCGGGGTAGCGGGATTTGAGCAGTTCTTC
CDR3 protein: CASSPGVAGFEQFF

J gene: TRBJ2-7
D gene: NA
V gene: TRBV2
clone size: NA
CDR3 DNA: TGTGCCAGCAGTGAAAGTTACGGGAATCCATCCGAGCAGTACTTC
CDR3 protein: CASSESYGNPSEQYF

J gene: TRBJ2-7
D gene: NA
V gene: TRBV5-1
clone size: NA
CDR3 DNA: TGCGCCAGCAGCTTGAACCGCTCCCCGGTTAGCTCCTACGAGCAGTACTTC
CDR3 protein: CASSLNRSPVSSYEQYF

J gene: TRBJ2-7
D gene: TRBD2
V gene: TRBV28
clone size: few
CDR3 DNA: TGTGCCAGCAGCTACTACGGACTAGCGGGAGGGCTAAGCGAGCAGTACTTC
CDR3 protein: CASSYYGLAGGLSEQYF

J gene: TRBJ2-3
D gene: TRBD2
V gene: TRBV27
clone size: NA
CDR3 DNA: TGTGCCAGCATTGGACTAGCGGGCCCAAGGGCCCGCACAGATACGCAGTATTTT
CDR3 protein: CASIGLAGPRARTDTQYF

J gene: TRBJ2-7
D gene: NA
V gene: TRBV5-1
clone size: many
CDR3 DNA: TGCGCCAGCACCCTGTCCTACGAGCAGTACTTC
CDR3 protein: CASTLSYEQYF

J gene: TRBJ2-1
D gene: NA
V gene: TRBV20-1
clone size: few
CDR3 DNA: TGCAGTGCTAGAGGCCCCGGGTTACCCAATGAGCAGTTCTTC
CDR3 protein: CSARGPGLPNEQFF

J gene: TRBJ2-2
D gene: NA
V gene: TRBV3-1
clone size: NA
CDR3 DNA: TGTGCCAGCAGCACGGGGGAGTTCGCCGGGGAGCTGTTTTTT
CDR3 protein: CASSTGEFAGELFF

J gene: TRBJ1-1
D gene: NA
V gene: TRBV7-9
clone size: NA
CDR3 DNA: TGTGCCAGCAGCATTGAGAACACTGAAGCTTTCTTT
CDR3 protein: CASSIENTEAFF

J gene: TRBJ2-2
D gene: TRBD2
V gene: TRBV6-5
clone size: NA
CDR3 DNA: TGTGCCAGCAGTTACTCGAGTCCTACTAGCGGGAGCGGGGAGCTGTTTTTT
CDR3 protein: CASSYSSPTSGSGELFF

J gene: TRBJ1-1
D gene: NA
V gene: TRBV19
clone size: few
CDR3 DNA: TGTGCCAGTAGTATTGGAGGGACCACTGAAGCTTTCTTT
CDR3 protein: CASSIGGTTEAFF

J gene: TRBJ1-2
D gene: NA
V gene: TRBV2
clone size: few
CDR3 DNA: TGTGCCAGCAGTGAATGGGATGGCTACACCTTC
CDR3 protein: CASSEWDGYTF

J gene: TRBJ1-5
D gene: NA
V gene: TRBV6-5
clone size: few
CDR3 DNA: TGTGCCAGCAGTTACGCGGCTAGCAATCAGCCCCAGCATTTT
CDR3 protein: CASSYAASNQPQHF

J gene: TRBJ2-1
D gene: NA
V gene: TRBV11-3
clone size: few
CDR3 DNA: TGTGCCAGCAGCTTAGGCAAACCGGTAGCTAGTGGCAATGAGCAGTTCTTC
CDR3 protein: CASSLGKPVASGNEQFF

J gene: TRBJ2-1
D gene: NA
V gene: TRBV24-1
clone size: many
CDR3 DNA: TGTGCCACCTCGCTAGCAGCCTACAATGAGCAGTTCTTC
CDR3 protein: CATSLAAYNEQFF

J gene: TRBJ2-6
D gene: TRBD2
V gene: TRBV20-1
clone size: few
CDR3 DNA: TGCAGTGCACTAGCGGGAACTGGGGCCAACGTCCTGACTTTC
CDR3 protein: CSALAGTGANVLTF

J gene: TRBJ1-5
D gene: NA
V gene: TRBV24-1
clone size: NA
CDR3 DNA: TGTGCCACCAGTGATTCCGTTCAGCCCCAGCATTTT
CDR3 protein: CATSDSVQPQHF

J gene: TRBJ1-4
D gene: NA
V gene: TRBV5-6
clone size: few
CDR3 DNA: TGTGCCAGCAGCGTCCGACTGACAGTTAATGAAAAACTGTTTTTT
CDR3 protein: CASSVRLTVNEKLFF

J gene: TRBJ1-1
D gene: NA
V gene: TRBV12-3/TRBV12-4
clone size: many
CDR3 DNA: TGTGCCAGCAGCCAAGGACATACCACTGAAGCTTTCTTT
CDR3 protein: CASSQGHTTEAFF

J gene: TRBJ2-5
D gene: NA
V gene: TRBV4-1
clone size: NA
CDR3 DNA: TGCGCCAGCAGATTGGGGCCGTCCCAAGAGACCCAGTACTTC
CDR3 protein: CASRLGPSQETQYF

J gene: TRBJ2-5
D gene: TRBD1
V gene: TRBV11-2
clone size: NA
CDR3 DNA: TGTGCCAGCAGCAGGGGGCAGGGAGAGACCCAGTACTTC
CDR3 protein: CASSRGQGETQYF

J gene: TRBJ2-5
D gene: TRBD2
V gene: TRBV28
clone size: few
CDR3 DNA: TGTGCCAGCTCCACCTCCGGGGGGGGAGAGACCCAGTACTTC
CDR3 protein: CASSTSGGGETQYF

J gene: TRBJ2-3
D gene: NA
V gene: TRBV7-3
clone size: NA
CDR3 DNA: TGTGCCAGCAGCCCTTCGGACATTCAAAGCACAGATACGCAGTATTTT
CDR3 protein: CASSPSDIQSTDTQYF

J gene: TRBJ1-1
D gene: TRBD1
V gene: TRBV12-3/TRBV12-4
clone size: few
CDR3 DNA: TGTGCCAGCTCGGGAGGGACAGCCGCGGCTTTCTTT
CDR3 protein: CASSGGTAAAFF

J gene: TRBJ2-1
D gene: TRBD2
V gene: TRBV3-1
clone size: many
CDR3 DNA: TGTGCCAGCAGCCCTAGGACTAGCGGGGGACCGAATGAGCAGTTCTTC
CDR3 protein: CASSPRTSGGPNEQFF

J gene: TRBJ2-7
D gene: TRBD2
V gene: TRBV14
clone size: few
CDR3 DNA: TGTGCCAGCAGCTATAGCGGGCCTCCCGAGCAGTACTTC
CDR3 protein: CASSYSGPPEQYF

J gene: TRBJ2-3
D gene: TRBD2
V gene: TRBV3-1
clone size: few
CDR3 DNA: TGTGCCAGCAGCCAAGATTGGGCGGGAGGCGGTTTCCCAGATACGCAGTATTTT
CDR3 protein: CASSQDWAGGGFPDTQYF